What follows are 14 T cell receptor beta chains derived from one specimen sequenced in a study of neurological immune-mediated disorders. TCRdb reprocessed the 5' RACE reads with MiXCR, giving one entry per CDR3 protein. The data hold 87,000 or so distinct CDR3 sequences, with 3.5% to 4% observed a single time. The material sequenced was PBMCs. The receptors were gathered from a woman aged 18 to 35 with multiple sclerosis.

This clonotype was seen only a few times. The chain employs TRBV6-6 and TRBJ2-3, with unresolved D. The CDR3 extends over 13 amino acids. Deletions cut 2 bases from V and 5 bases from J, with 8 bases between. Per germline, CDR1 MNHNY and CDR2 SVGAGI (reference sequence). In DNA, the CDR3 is TGTGCCAGCAGTTACGGATTGGGAGATACGCAGTATTTT. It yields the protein CASSYGLGDTQYF.

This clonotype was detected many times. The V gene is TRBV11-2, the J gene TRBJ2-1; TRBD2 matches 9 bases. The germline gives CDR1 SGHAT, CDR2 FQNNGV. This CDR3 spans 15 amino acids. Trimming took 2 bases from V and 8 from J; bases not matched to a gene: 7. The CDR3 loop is CASSLRAGGPDEQFF. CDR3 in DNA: TGTGCCAGCAGCTTACGGGCGGGAGGGCCCGATGAGCAGTTCTTC.

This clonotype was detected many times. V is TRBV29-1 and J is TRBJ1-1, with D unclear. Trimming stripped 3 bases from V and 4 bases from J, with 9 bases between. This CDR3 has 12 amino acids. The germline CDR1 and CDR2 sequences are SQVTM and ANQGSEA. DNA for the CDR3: TGCAGCGTTGATAAGGAGATCACTGAAGCTTTCTTT. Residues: CSVDKEITEAFF.

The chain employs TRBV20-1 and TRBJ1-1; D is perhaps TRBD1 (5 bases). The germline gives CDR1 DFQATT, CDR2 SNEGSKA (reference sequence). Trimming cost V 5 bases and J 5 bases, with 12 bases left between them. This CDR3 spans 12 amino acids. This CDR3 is CSAGGGQTEAFF. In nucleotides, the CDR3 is TGCAGTGCTGGCGGAGGACAAACTGAAGCTTTCTTT.

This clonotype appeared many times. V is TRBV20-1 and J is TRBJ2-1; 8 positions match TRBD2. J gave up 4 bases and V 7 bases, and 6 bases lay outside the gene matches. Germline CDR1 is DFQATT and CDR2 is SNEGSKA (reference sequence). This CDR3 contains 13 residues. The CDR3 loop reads CSGLAGGYNEQFF. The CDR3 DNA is TGCAGTGGTCTAGCGGGCGGTTACAATGAGCAGTTCTTC.

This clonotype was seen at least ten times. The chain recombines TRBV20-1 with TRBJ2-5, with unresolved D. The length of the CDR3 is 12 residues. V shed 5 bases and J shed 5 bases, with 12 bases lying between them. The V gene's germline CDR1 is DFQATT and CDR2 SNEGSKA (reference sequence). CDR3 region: CSARSVLETQYF. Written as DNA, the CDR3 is TGCAGTGCTCGTTCTGTTCTGGAGACCCAGTACTTC.

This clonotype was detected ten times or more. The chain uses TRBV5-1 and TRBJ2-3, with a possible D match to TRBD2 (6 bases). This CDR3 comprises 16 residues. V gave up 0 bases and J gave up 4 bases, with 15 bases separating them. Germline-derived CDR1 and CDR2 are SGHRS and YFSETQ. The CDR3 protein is CASSLALAPTADTQYF. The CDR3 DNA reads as TGCGCCAGCAGCTTGGCGCTAGCGCCAACTGCAGATACGCAGTATTTT.

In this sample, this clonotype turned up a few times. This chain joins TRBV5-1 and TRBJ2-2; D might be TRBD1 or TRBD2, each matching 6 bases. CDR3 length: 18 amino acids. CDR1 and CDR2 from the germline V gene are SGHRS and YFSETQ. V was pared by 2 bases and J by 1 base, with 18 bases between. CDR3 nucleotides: TGCGCCAGCAGCTTTTTCAGTCTGGGGGGCCTGAACACCGGGGAGCTGTTTTTT. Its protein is CASSFFSLGGLNTGELFF. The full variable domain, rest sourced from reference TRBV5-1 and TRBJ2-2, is KAGVTQTPRYLIKTRGQQVTLSCSPISGHRSVSWYQQTPGQGLQFLFEYFSETQRNKGNFPGRFSGRQFSNSRSEMNVSTLELGDSALYLCASSFFSLGGLNTGELFFGEGSRLTVL.

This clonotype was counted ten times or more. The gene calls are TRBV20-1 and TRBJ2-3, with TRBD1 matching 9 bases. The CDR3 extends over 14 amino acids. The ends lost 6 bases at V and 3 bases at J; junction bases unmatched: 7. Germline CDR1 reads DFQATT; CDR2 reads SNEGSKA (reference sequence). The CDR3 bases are TGCAGTGCCTGGACAGGGGTTGTGACAGATACGCAGTATTTT. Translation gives CSAWTGVVTDTQYF.

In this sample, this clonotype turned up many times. The CDR3 DNA follows: TGTGCCAGCAGTGCATCCAGGGGCTGGTGGACTGAAGCTTTCTTT. Amino acid sequence: CASSASRGWWTEAFF. The V gene is TRBV27, the J gene TRBJ1-1; tentative D call: TRBD1 (6 bases). Between the trimmed V and J ends, which lost 5 bases and 5 bases, there was a span of 18 bases. The V gene's germline CDR1 is MNHEY and CDR2 SMNVEV (reference sequence). The CDR3 totals 15 residues.

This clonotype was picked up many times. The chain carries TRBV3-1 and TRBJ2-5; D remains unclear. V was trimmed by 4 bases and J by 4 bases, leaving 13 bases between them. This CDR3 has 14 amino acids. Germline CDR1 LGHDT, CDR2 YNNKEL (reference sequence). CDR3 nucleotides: TGTGCCAGCAGCCTCCCCGAGACCCGAGAGACCCAGTACTTC. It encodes CASSLPETRETQYF.

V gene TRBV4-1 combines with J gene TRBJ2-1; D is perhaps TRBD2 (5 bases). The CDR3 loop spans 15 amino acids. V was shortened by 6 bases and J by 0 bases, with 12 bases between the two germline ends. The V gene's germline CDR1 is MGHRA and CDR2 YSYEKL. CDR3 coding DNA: TGCGCCAGCAGACCCGTGGGGAGCTCCTACAATGAGCAGTTCTTC. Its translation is CASRPVGSSYNEQFF.

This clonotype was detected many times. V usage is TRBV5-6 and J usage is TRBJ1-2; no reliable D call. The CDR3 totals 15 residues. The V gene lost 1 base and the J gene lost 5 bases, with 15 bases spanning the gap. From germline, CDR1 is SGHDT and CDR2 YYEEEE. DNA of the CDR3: TGTGCCAGCAGCTTGAATGGTTTACGGCAATATGGCTACACCTTC. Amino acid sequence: CASSLNGLRQYGYTF.

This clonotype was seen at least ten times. The CDR3 sequence: CASSFGGGGEQYF. DNA of the CDR3: TGTGCCAGCAGTTTCGGGGGGGGCGGCGAGCAGTACTTC. The chain uses TRBV27 and TRBJ2-7; 8 bases are shared with TRBD2. Germline loops: CDR1 MNHEY, CDR2 SMNVEV (reference sequence). The CDR3 spans 13 residues. V dropped 3 bases and J dropped 6; count of bases not matched to a gene: 4.